The 9 T cell receptor beta chains below all came from one sample that was sequenced in a study of radiotherapy plus CTLA-4 blockade in lung cancer (dated by TCRdb to the late 2010s). Receptors were amplified or captured by the immunoSEQ multiplex PCR assay. The clones in this table, taken by TCRdb from immuneACCESS, are in-frame only. Not every clone is retained; where verified, under half of the shortfall comes from an unresolved V gene, and the cause of the rest is unknown. The sample table contains roughly 59,000 clones; only one count was recorded for 65% to 80% of them. Around 8% of the sample is taken by the ten largest. Sequencing used peripheral blood, obtained from a patient treated with radiotherapy plus ipilimumab. These TCRs come from a human donor with non-small cell lung cancer whose response to radiotherapy plus ipilimumab could not be evaluated.

The chain uses TRBV29-1 and TRBJ2-5; 10 bases are a match to TRBD2. The V segment lost 7 bases and the J segment 2 bases; nucleotides outside the gene matches: 10. The CDR3 is made up of 15 amino acids. Per germline, CDR1 SQVTM and CDR2 ANQGSEA. The CDR3 coding sequence is TGCAGCGCTAAGGCGGCTAGCGGGAGTCAAGAGACCCAGTACTTC. Protein product: CSAKAASGSQETQYF.

This clone has more than one count but fewer than ten. This chain uses TRBV6-6 with TRBJ1-4; D might be TRBD1 (5 bases). CDR3 length: 14 residues. The germline gives CDR1 MNHNY, CDR2 SVGAGI (reference sequence). V was clipped by 2 bases and J by 8 bases, with 12 bases between them. The CDR3 protein is CASSYGRAGEKLFF. Here the CDR3 DNA reads TGTGCCAGCAGTTACGGCAGGGCGGGAGAAAAACTGTTTTTT.

The V call is TRBV30, the J call TRBJ1-3; D is unresolved. CDR3 size: 14 residues. With 2 bases removed from V and 0 bases from J, the gap between germline ends came to 8 bases. From germline, CDR1 is GTSNPN and CDR2 SVGIG (reference sequence). The CDR3 sequence: CAWSPISSGNTIYF. In DNA form, the CDR3 reads TGTGCCTGGAGTCCCATTAGCTCTGGAAACACCATATATTTT.

The chain links TRBV5-6 to TRBJ2-2; D not certain. V lost 0 bases, J lost 7 bases, and 7 bases lay in between. The CDR3 is 13 amino acids. Germline-derived CDR1 and CDR2 are SGHDT and YYEEEE. CDR3 in amino acids: CASSLVAGGELFF. The CDR3, as DNA: TGTGCCAGCAGCTTGGTCGCCGGCGGGGAGCTGTTTTTT.

The chain combines TRBV7-8 with TRBJ2-4; 8 bases line up with TRBD2. Unmatched junction bases numbered 12, after V lost 5 bases and J lost 3 bases. CDR1 SGHVS and CDR2 FQNEAQ come from the germline V gene. This CDR3 spans 17 amino acids. The DNA for the CDR3 is TGTGCCAGCAGCCAGGACAGAGCGGGAGTAGTCAAAAACATTCAGTACTTC. This codes for CASSQDRAGVVKNIQYF.

The chain is built from TRBV4-3 and TRBJ1-1; D remains ambiguous. V shed 4 bases and J shed 7 bases, with 13 bases lying between them. The CDR3 covers 13 residues. CDR1 is LGHNA, CDR2 YSLEER, per germline. In nucleotides, the CDR3 is TGCGCCAGCAGCCCGAGGGCAGGCGATGAAGCTTTCTTT. Its protein product is CASSPRAGDEAFF.

The rearrangement links TRBV5-8 to TRBJ2-3; possibly TRBD2 for D (6 bases). The V gene's germline CDR1 is SGHTS and CDR2 YDEGEE. V lost 4 bases and J 0 bases, leaving 21 bases between the germline ends. The CDR3 extends over 18 amino acids. The CDR3 sequence is CASSARLGRRASTDTQYF. The CDR3 DNA reads TGTGCCAGCAGCGCTCGCTTAGGCCGGAGGGCTAGCACAGATACGCAGTATTTT.

The V and J genes are TRBV7-9 and TRBJ2-2; the match to TRBD1 covers 8 bases. Germline loops: CDR1 SEHNR, CDR2 FQNEAQ (reference sequence). The CDR3 has 14 amino acids. Unmatched junction bases numbered 6, after V lost 6 bases and J lost 6 bases. The CDR3: CASRTQGQAGELFF. CDR3 DNA: TGTGCCAGCAGAACACAGGGACAGGCCGGGGAGCTGTTTTTT.

Written as DNA, the CDR3 is TGTGCCAGTAGTAAAAGGGACGACCGGGACATACCAAGCTTCGAGCAGTACTTC. Translating it yields CASSKRDDRDIPSFEQYF. The rearrangement joins TRBV19 to TRBJ2-7, with D perhaps matching TRBD1 (6 bases). This CDR3 is built from 18 residues. Germline CDR1 reads LNHDA; CDR2 reads SQIVND (reference sequence). The V end was cut by 4 bases, the J end by 6 bases, with 28 bases between.